This TCR beta chain was identified during a study of blood T cell repertoires in COVID-19. Background on the study: Both acute and convalescent COVID-19 samples were obtained from the United States, Italy and Spain. Sample material is recorded as cDNA or gDNA derived from T cells, B-cell-depleted T cells, or PBMCs.

Per the original methods: It was from reference gene primer amplification that nucleated cell counts were estimated. Assay used: immunoSEQ multiplex PCR; TCRdb lists only in-frame clones, some missing. V and J calls and clone size come straight from that table; D and trimming were deduced from the DNA. Among under 200,000 clones listed, 88% were seen once. This CDR3 spans 17 amino acids. CDR1 is KGHSH and CDR2 is LQKENI in the germline V gene. V was shortened by 1 base and J by 4 bases, with 19 bases between the two germline ends. The rearrangement links TRBV18 to TRBJ1-1; no clear D. Sequenced material: peripheral blood. The TCR was taken from a man aged 50-60 years who had recovered from COVID-19. The CDR3 DNA reads as TGTGCCAGCTCACCACTGCGAGGTTCCCCTCCGGGCACTGAAGCTTTCTTT. It is translated as CASSPLRGSPPGTEAFF.